The 26 T cell receptor beta chains below were found in one sample sequenced in a study of post-analysis software for immune sequencing data. No antigen has been assigned to these receptors. Findings of the study overall: TRBV5-6, TRBV5-1 and TRBV20-1 were among four or five TRBV segments more frequent in patients than controls.

cDNA libraries for TCR beta contained unique molecular identifiers. Each CDR3 protein gets one entry after TCRdb re-called the PCR reads with MiXCR. The data contain approximately 770,000 distinct CDR3 sequences, around 42% of them singletons. What was sequenced was blood. These receptors all stem from a girl aged 10 to 17 with multiple sclerosis.

The V call is TRBV12-3 or TRBV12-4, the J call TRBJ1-2; TRBD1 agrees at 9 bases. The CDR3 is 16 amino acids. Trimming at V came to 6 bases and at J to 7 bases, leaving 15 bases not matched to a gene. The DNA of the CDR3 is TGTGCCAGCAGCCAGATCGTACAGGGGGCGCCCCGTGGCTACACCTTC. Protein: CASSQIVQGAPRGYTF.

The table lists this clonotype with a few counts. The J gene is TRBJ2-1, the V gene TRBV7-8; 8 positions agree with TRBD2. The germline V gene has CDR1 SGHVS and CDR2 FQNEAQ. V shed 5 bases, J shed 6 bases, and the junction held 9 bases outside the gene matches. The CDR3 extends over 15 amino acids. CDR3 in DNA: TGTGCCAGCAGCGCGGGGGGTAGGTCGAGCAATGAGCAGTTCTTC. Translated: CASSAGGRSSNEQFF.

V gene TRBV9 combines with J gene TRBJ2-1; D possibly corresponds to TRBD1 (6 bases). In germline, CDR1 is SGDLS, CDR2 YYNGEE. V lost 3 bases, J lost 1 base, and 8 bases lay in between. This CDR3 spans 14 amino acids. The CDR3 coding sequence is TGTGCCAGCAGCGGCACAGGGTCCTACAATGAGCAGTTCTTC. It specifies CASSGTGSYNEQFF.

This clonotype was observed at least ten times. V is TRBV9 and J is TRBJ2-3, with unresolved D. The V and J ends lost 3 bases and 1 base respectively, with 6 bases between them. CDR3 size: 13 residues. Germline-derived CDR1 and CDR2 are SGDLS and YYNGEE. CDR3 DNA: TGTGCCAGCAGCGCCTTAGGCACAGATACGCAGTATTTT. Translated: CASSALGTDTQYF.

The chain couples TRBV20-1 to TRBJ1-2; D may be TRBD1 (6 bases). The CDR3 runs to 13 residues. Germline assignment: CDR1 DFQATT and CDR2 SNEGSKA (reference sequence). V was trimmed by 5 bases and J by 5 bases, leaving 15 bases between them. CDR3 amino acids: CSAYSRGWYGYTF. The CDR3, as DNA: TGCAGTGCTTATTCGAGGGGGTGGTATGGCTACACCTTC.

V gene TRBV7-8 combines with J gene TRBJ2-3; 12 bases fit TRBD2. Looked up from germline, CDR1 is SGHVS and CDR2 is FQNEAQ. V dropped 4 bases and J dropped 2; count of bases not matched to a gene: 7. The CDR3 covers 17 residues. DNA for the CDR3: TGTGCCAGCAGCTATATTGGACTAGCGGGAACCACAGATACGCAGTATTTT. As protein: CASSYIGLAGTTDTQYF.

In its sample, this clonotype was seen a few times. The chain links TRBV15 to TRBJ1-2; 9 nucleotides line up with TRBD1. Germline CDR1 and CDR2: LNHNV and YYDKDF (reference sequence). There are 15 residues in the CDR3. The V segment lost 3 bases and the J segment 5 bases; nucleotides outside the gene matches: 7. The CDR3 reads CATSSPGTGSYGYTF. The CDR3 DNA reads as TGTGCCACCAGCAGCCCCGGGACAGGGTCTTATGGCTACACCTTC.

The gene calls are TRBV5-1 and TRBJ2-4; TRBD2 aligns across 9 bases. The CDR3 extends over 16 amino acids. The trim removed 3 bases at V and 1 base at J, leaving 5 bases unmatched. Germline V CDR1 and CDR2: SGHRS, YFSETQ. CDR3 nucleotide sequence: TGCGCCAGCAGCTACTTAGCGGGAGTGGCCAAAAACATTCAGTACTTC. Its translation is CASSYLAGVAKNIQYF. Combining the CDR3 with reference TRBV5-1 and TRBJ2-4 gives the whole variable domain KAGVTQTPRYLIKTRGQQVTLSCSPISGHRSVSWYQQTPGQGLQFLFEYFSETQRNKGNFPGRFSGRQFSNSRSEMNVSTLELGDSALYLCASSYLAGVAKNIQYFGAGTRLSVL.

Only a few counts were recorded for this clonotype. The chain is built from TRBV7-2 and TRBJ2-1, with 9 positions matching TRBD2. V trimming: 6 bases; J trimming: 6 bases; junction bases outside the gene matches: 12. This CDR3 has 16 amino acids. Germline V gene data show CDR1 as SGHTA and CDR2 as FQGNSA. This CDR3 reads CASRPIGGRVFNEQFF. The CDR3 DNA is TGTGCCAGCAGACCCATTGGCGGGAGGGTCTTCAATGAGCAGTTCTTC.

CDR3: CSVEGVIQRSYNEQFF. The CDR3 DNA reads as TGCAGCGTTGAAGGCGTAATTCAAAGGTCCTACAATGAGCAGTTCTTC. The chain combines TRBV29-1 with TRBJ2-1; D not resolved. The length of the CDR3 is 16 residues. The V end was cut by 1 base, the J end by 1 base, with 14 bases between. Germline lookup yields CDR1 SQVTM and CDR2 ANQGSEA.

Only a few counts were recorded for this clonotype. This rearrangement joins TRBV7-9 to TRBJ2-5, with D maybe TRBD2 (5 bases). Trimming pared 8 bases from V and 5 bases from J, leaving 15 bases between. This CDR3 spans 13 amino acids. CDR1 is SEHNR and CDR2 is FQNEAQ in the germline V gene (reference sequence). CDR3 sequence (DNA): TGTGCCAGCGAAAGAGTCGGGGAGGAGACCCAGTACTTC. This codes for CASERVGEETQYF.

The rearrangement links TRBV12-5 to TRBJ1-1; 9 bases map to TRBD1. V lost 4 bases, J lost 4 bases, and 19 bases stayed unmatched. The CDR3 runs 19 residues. Germline V gene lookup returns CDR1 LGHNT and CDR2 FRNRAP. In DNA form, the CDR3 reads TGTGCTAGTGGTTCCACCCCGGGACAGGGCCTAACCTCGGTCACTGAAGCTTTCTTT. The encoded protein is CASGSTPGQGLTSVTEAFF. Supplemented by reference TRBV12-5 and TRBJ1-1, the full variable domain reads DARVTQTPRHKVTEMGQEVTMRCQPILGHNTVFWYRQTMMQGLELLAYFRNRAPLDDSGMPKDRFSAEMPDATLATLKIQPSEPRDSAVYFCASGSTPGQGLTSVTEAFFGQGTRLTVV.

The CDR3 is CASSPLAGGINEQYF. Here the CDR3 DNA reads TGTGCCAGCAGCCCATTAGCGGGAGGCATCAACGAGCAGTACTTC. The chain recombines TRBV12-3 or TRBV12-4 with TRBJ2-7, with 10 bases fitting TRBD2. V shed 6 bases and J 5 bases; nucleotides not matched to a gene: 10. CDR3 size: 15 residues.

The chain combines TRBV5-6 with TRBJ2-1, with D perhaps assigned TRBD1 or TRBD2 (5 bases each). The germline gives CDR1 SGHDT, CDR2 YYEEEE. The V end was cut by 3 bases, the J end by 1 base, with 17 bases between. The CDR3 sequence is 17 residues long. The CDR3 bases are TGTGCCAGCAGCTCCCTAGAGGGGCTCCGGTCCTACAATGAGCAGTTCTTC. It encodes CASSSLEGLRSYNEQFF.

The J gene is TRBJ1-1, the V gene TRBV7-9; D may be TRBD1 (6 bases). Looked up from germline, CDR1 is SEHNR and CDR2 is FQNEAQ (reference sequence). V dropped 5 bases and J dropped 5 bases, with 21 bases sitting between them. CDR3 length: 16 residues. The CDR3 DNA reads as TGTGCCAGCAGCCCCGGGACGCAGGGGTCGTGGACTGAAGCTTTCTTT. It specifies CASSPGTQGSWTEAFF.

In its sample, this clonotype was seen a few times. The chain couples TRBV6-5 to TRBJ2-1, with D uncertain. CDR1 is MNHEY and CDR2 is SVGAGI in the germline V gene. The CDR3 consists of 16 residues. V was pared by 0 bases and J by 10 bases, with 19 bases between. As DNA, the CDR3 is TGTGCCAGCAGTTACTCGATCCTAGACGGCCCCCTCGAGCAGTTCTTC. Amino acids: CASSYSILDGPLEQFF.

This clonotype showed up just a few times. V is TRBV24-1 and J is TRBJ1-5; 8 bases align to TRBD1. Trimming took 4 bases from V and 7 from J; bases not matched to a gene: 11. CDR1 and CDR2 from the germline V gene are KGHDR and SFDVKD. The CDR3 length is 16 residues. DNA of the CDR3: TGTGCCACCAGTGAAAGGGACAGGACACCACGACAGCCCCAGCATTTT. Amino acids: CATSERDRTPRQPQHF.

This clonotype was observed a few times. The rearrangement links TRBV7-2 to TRBJ2-1; the match to TRBD2 covers 9 bases. The germline V gene encodes CDR1 SGHTA and CDR2 FQGNSA. The CDR3 consists of 19 residues. Trimming cost V 1 base and J 7 bases; bases outside gene matches: 17. The CDR3 region has the DNA TGTGCCAGCAGCTTAGAGAGGGAAAAAGCGGGAGGAAATCTGAATGAGCAGTTCTTC. Protein: CASSLEREKAGGNLNEQFF.

In this sample, this clonotype turned up a few times. This chain joins TRBV28 and TRBJ2-3, with 7 nucleotides matching TRBD2. Per the germline V gene, CDR1 is MDHEN and CDR2 is SYDVKM. The CDR3 runs to 15 residues. Trimming removed 5 bases from V and 2 bases from J; junction bases left unmatched: 7. The chain's CDR3 is CASSTSLASTDTQYF. The CDR3, as DNA: TGTGCCAGCAGTACTTCACTAGCGTCCACAGATACGCAGTATTTT.

The chain recombines TRBV20-1 with TRBJ2-1; D uncertain. CDR1 DFQATT and CDR2 SNEGSKA come from the germline V gene (reference sequence). The CDR3 has 14 residues. Trimming pared 6 bases from V and 1 base from J, leaving 13 bases between. CDR3 nucleotides: TGCAGTGCGGACCCTGATCGGTCCTACAATGAGCAGTTCTTC. Its translation: CSADPDRSYNEQFF.

This clonotype was counted a few times. The chain employs TRBV4-2 and TRBJ2-5; D is undetermined. V lost 0 bases to trimming and J lost 1 base, with 3 bases between them. Germline V CDR1 and CDR2: LGHNA, YNFKEQ. The CDR3 loop spans 13 amino acids. CDR3 in amino acids: CASSQDIQETQYF. The CDR3 DNA sequence: TGTGCCAGCAGCCAAGATATCCAAGAGACCCAGTACTTC.

The rearrangement joins TRBV20-1 to TRBJ1-1; D is possibly TRBD1 (6 bases). V was pared by 0 bases and J by 3 bases, with 17 bases between. The CDR3 spans 16 residues. The V gene's germline CDR1 is DFQATT and CDR2 SNEGSKA (reference sequence). CDR3 residues: CSARDGQRGGDTEAFF. CDR3 DNA sequence: TGCAGTGCTAGAGATGGACAGCGCGGCGGGGACACTGAAGCTTTCTTT.

This rearrangement joins TRBV4-1 to TRBJ2-3; D may match TRBD1 or TRBD2 (5 bases each). The CDR3 is made up of 15 amino acids. The germline V and J ends were trimmed by 0 bases and 2 bases, with 9 bases remaining between them. Looked up from germline, CDR1 is MGHRA and CDR2 is YSYEKL. The CDR3 loop reads CASSQDPGATDTQYF. The DNA for the CDR3 is TGCGCCAGCAGCCAAGATCCCGGGGCCACAGATACGCAGTATTTT.

In this sample, this clonotype turned up a few times. The rearrangement joins TRBV4-1 to TRBJ2-7, with TRBD2 matching 13 bases. Germline CDR1 MGHRA, CDR2 YSYEKL. V was clipped by 2 bases and J by 3 bases; unmatched bases: 4. This CDR3 spans 16 amino acids. As DNA, the CDR3 is TGCGCCAGCAGCCAACATGGGACTAGCGGGATCTACGAGCAGTACTTC. Protein: CASSQHGTSGIYEQYF.

This chain uses TRBV5-1 with TRBJ2-1; D is uncertain. The germline CDR1 and CDR2 sequences are SGHRS and YFSETQ. This CDR3 region has 17 residues. V was cut by 0 bases and J by 0 bases, with 13 bases left in between. The CDR3 DNA reads TGCGCCAGCAGCTTGGCGGTTTTGGCTAACTCCTACAATGAGCAGTTCTTC. This sequence encodes CASSLAVLANSYNEQFF.

This clonotype was recorded only once. The chain links TRBV6-1 to TRBJ1-4; D possibly corresponds to TRBD1 (5 bases). V lost 4 bases and J 8 bases, leaving 14 bases between the germline ends. The length of the CDR3 is 14 residues. CDR1 and CDR2 (germline): MNHNS, SASEGT. Written as DNA, the CDR3 is TGTGCCAGCAGTGTACCCGGGGCAGGCGAAAAACTGTTTTTT. Translating it yields CASSVPGAGEKLFF.